This T cell receptor beta chain came from a study of blood T cell repertoires in COVID-19. Study-wide background: PBMCs, B-cell-depleted T cells, or T cells were the source of the cDNA or gDNA that made up the material.

Trimming pared 5 bases from V and 0 bases from J, leaving 6 bases between. Germline V gene data show CDR1 as SGHTS and CDR2 as YDEGEE. The CDR3 contains 12 residues. In the study's own analysis: Amplified reference gene primers provided the basis for estimating nucleated cell counts. Measured with immunoSEQ multiplex PCR; TCRdb has only the in-frame clones, and not every one. The DNA was the basis for D and trimming; V, J and clone size are from that table. The sample lists around 180,000 clones, around 85% occurring once. The TCR sequence derives from a woman at least 80 years old with acute or convalescent COVID-19. Sequencing was performed on peripheral blood. J is TRBJ2-7 and V is TRBV5-8; D perhaps matches TRBD1 (5 bases). DNA for the CDR3: TGTGCCAGCAGACAGGTCTCCTACGAGCAGTACTTC. This encodes CASRQVSYEQYF.